This is a list of T cell receptor beta chains from one sample in a study of OX40 agonist ivuxolimab in advanced cancers. Using immunoSEQ multiplex PCR, the repertoire was profiled, and TCRdb retains in-frame clones only, with some absent. This table has 29,000 or so clones, approximately 89% appearing once. Sequencing used CD4+ or CD8+ T cells sorted from blood, obtained in a trial of the OX40 agonist ivuxolimab. The receptors come from an adult with an advanced solid tumor such as melanoma, head and neck, liver or kidney cancer. Each CDR3 is given with its conserved first and last residue. The D gene is left open where the match is weak. Clone size appears in some rows only: once, few, many, or a class for an expanded clone.

cdr3_length	v_call	j_call	clone_size	d_call	cdr3_aa	cdr3_nt
15	TRBV7-9	TRBJ2-7	NA	NA	CASSRGAGTDWEQYF	TGTGCCAGCAGCCGCGGGGCAGGGACCGACTGGGAGCAGTACTTC
14	TRBV14	TRBJ2-5	NA	NA	CASSHWADKETQYF	TGTGCCAGCAGCCATTGGGCGGACAAAGAGACCCAGTACTTC
11	TRBV27	TRBJ2-1	NA	NA	CASSFANEQFF	TGTGCCAGCAGTTTCGCAAATGAGCAGTTCTTC
16	TRBV27	TRBJ2-1	NA	TRBD1	CASSLSGQGLYNEQFF	TGTGCCAGCAGTTTATCGGGACAGGGTCTCTACAATGAGCAGTTCTTC
15	TRBV9	TRBJ2-2	NA	TRBD2	CASSPSGGIAGELFF	TGTGCCAGCAGCCCTAGCGGGGGGATCGCCGGGGAGCTGTTTTTT
18	TRBV4-1	TRBJ2-1	NA	TRBD1	CASSHLGAGQGSYNEQFF	TGCGCCAGCAGCCACCTCGGCGCGGGACAGGGCTCCTACAATGAGCAGTTCTTC
14	TRBV7-8	TRBJ1-1	NA	NA	CASSLVGMNTEAFF	TGTGCCAGCAGCTTAGTGGGGATGAACACTGAAGCTTTCTTT
15	TRBV9	TRBJ2-7	few	TRBD2	CASSVGLAGDGEQYF	TGTGCCAGCAGCGTAGGGCTAGCGGGAGATGGCGAGCAGTACTTC
18	TRBV27	TRBJ2-3	NA	NA	CASSLSPGTGTFTDTQYF	TGTGCCAGCAGTTTATCTCCCGGGACTGGGACCTTCACAGATACGCAGTATTTT
16	TRBV2	TRBJ1-4	NA	NA	CASSERRQATNEKLFF	TGTGCCAGCAGTGAAAGGCGACAAGCAACTAATGAAAAACTGTTTTTT
14	TRBV27	TRBJ1-2	NA	NA	CASSWTASDYGYTF	TGTGCCAGCAGTTGGACAGCTTCTGACTATGGCTACACCTTC
15	TRBV18	TRBJ2-7	NA	NA	CASSGPMADPYEQYF	TGTGCCAGCTCAGGCCCAATGGCAGACCCCTACGAGCAGTACTTC
15	TRBV6-5	TRBJ2-3	NA	NA	CASSPVHRATDTQYF	TGTGCCAGCAGCCCCGTCCACAGGGCGACAGATACGCAGTATTTT
15	TRBV4-3	TRBJ1-1	NA	NA	CASSQEGFLNTEAFF	TGCGCCAGCAGCCAAGAGGGGTTTTTGAACACTGAAGCTTTCTTT
19	TRBV19	TRBJ2-2	NA	TRBD2	CASSIISLAAFSNTGELFF	TGTGCCAGTAGTATAATATCACTAGCGGCCTTCTCGAACACCGGGGAGCTGTTTTTT
16	TRBV5-1	TRBJ2-3	NA	TRBD2	CASSWTSGRAGDTQYF	TGCGCCAGCAGCTGGACTAGCGGGAGGGCCGGAGATACGCAGTATTTT
15	TRBV9	TRBJ2-3	NA	NA	CASSVAIFRTDTQYF	TGTGCCAGCAGCGTAGCGATTTTCAGGACAGATACGCAGTATTTT
17	TRBV5-1	TRBJ2-7	NA	TRBD1	CASSLDPYRQGAWEQYF	TGCGCCAGCAGCTTGGACCCCTATAGACAGGGGGCGTGGGAGCAGTACTTC
15	TRBV9	TRBJ2-3	NA	NA	CASSVGGRSTDTQYF	TGTGCCAGCAGCGTCGGTGGGAGAAGCACAGATACGCAGTATTTT
16	TRBV7-8	TRBJ2-5	NA	NA	CASSLASGLSWETQYF	TGTGCCAGCAGCTTAGCTAGCGGCCTAAGTTGGGAGACCCAGTACTTC
14	TRBV27	TRBJ1-6	NA	NA	CASRVTGSNSPLHF	TGTGCCAGCCGCGTAACAGGGAGTAATTCACCCCTCCACTTT
15	TRBV5-5	TRBJ2-7	NA	TRBD1	CASSLAGTGAYEQYF	TGTGCCAGCAGCTTGGCCGGGACAGGGGCCTACGAGCAGTACTTC
16	TRBV7-9	TRBJ1-2	NA	NA	CASSLGREDHLYGYTF	TGTGCCAGCAGCTTAGGCAGGGAGGACCACCTCTATGGCTACACCTTC
12	TRBV5-8	TRBJ1-5	NA	NA	CASRRASQPQHF	TGTGCCAGCAGAAGGGCTAGTCAGCCCCAGCATTTT
13	TRBV6-6	TRBJ2-7	NA	NA	CASSYSRSFEQYF	TGTGCCAGCAGTTACTCGCGGTCGTTCGAGCAGTACTTC
14	TRBV5-6	TRBJ2-5	few	NA	CASSWGPGSETQYF	TGTGCCAGCAGCTGGGGCCCGGGGTCCGAGACCCAGTACTTC
16	TRBV10-3	TRBJ2-2	NA	NA	CAISAADRANTGELFF	TGTGCCATCAGTGCCGCCGACAGAGCGAACACCGGGGAGCTGTTTTTT
13	TRBV30	TRBJ2-2	once	NA	CATSRVHTGELFF	TGTGCCACAAGTAGGGTTCACACCGGGGAGCTGTTTTTT
16	TRBV5-4	TRBJ2-7	NA	TRBD1	CASSLPAGQAAYEQYF	TGTGCCAGCAGCCTACCGGCCGGACAGGCCGCCTACGAGCAGTACTTC
15	TRBV5-1	TRBJ1-2	once	TRBD1	CASSLGGGGNYGYTF	TGCGCCAGCAGCTTGGGTGGAGGGGGCAACTATGGCTACACCTTC
13	TRBV19	TRBJ1-2	NA	NA	CASSPGTVYGYTF	TGTGCCAGTAGCCCCGGTACAGTCTATGGCTACACCTTC
15	TRBV10-1	TRBJ2-7	NA	TRBD1	CASSGTGTGLYEQYF	TGCGCCAGCAGTGGGACCGGGACAGGGCTCTACGAGCAGTACTTC
15	TRBV4-1	TRBJ1-5	NA	NA	CASSPSRQVGQPQHF	TGCGCCAGCAGCCCCTCCCGACAGGTTGGTCAGCCCCAGCATTTT
15	TRBV19	TRBJ1-5	few	NA	CASSMPGHSNQPQHF	TGTGCCAGTAGTATGCCAGGACATAGCAATCAGCCCCAGCATTTT
17	TRBV7-9	TRBJ2-5	NA	TRBD2	CASKSGLAGVFGETQYF	TGTGCCAGCAAATCGGGACTAGCGGGAGTTTTTGGAGAGACCCAGTACTTC
15	TRBV14	TRBJ2-5	NA	NA	CASSRLDRIQETQYF	TGTGCCAGCAGCCGACTAGACAGAATACAAGAGACCCAGTACTTC
15	TRBV4-1	TRBJ2-1	NA	NA	CASSQDISVYNEQFF	TGCGCCAGCAGCCAAGATATTTCCGTGTACAATGAGCAGTTCTTC
16	TRBV7-2	TRBJ2-1	NA	TRBD1	CASSLTGGGHYNEQFF	TGTGCCAGCAGCTTGACAGGGGGAGGCCACTACAATGAGCAGTTCTTC
14	TRBV7-8	TRBJ1-1	NA	NA	CASSLAARVTEAFF	TGTGCCAGCAGCTTAGCGGCCCGGGTAACTGAAGCTTTCTTT
15	TRBV27	TRBJ2-5	NA	NA	CASSTRQAGGETQYF	TGTGCCAGCAGTACCCGACAGGCCGGGGGGGAGACCCAGTACTTC
12	TRBV11-3	TRBJ2-2	NA	NA	CASSSYTGELFF	TGTGCCAGCAGCTCCTACACCGGGGAGCTGTTTTTT
17	TRBV7-8	TRBJ1-1	NA	TRBD1	CASSLGHGTGEGTEAFF	TGTGCCAGCAGCTTAGGCCACGGGACAGGGGAAGGAACTGAAGCTTTCTTT
15	TRBV9	TRBJ2-7	NA	NA	CASSERPDSTYEQYF	TGTGCCAGCAGCGAGCGCCCAGACAGTACCTACGAGCAGTACTTC
15	TRBV27	TRBJ2-5	once	NA	CASSPWTDPAETQYF	TGTGCCAGCAGCCCGTGGACAGACCCCGCGGAGACCCAGTACTTC
14	TRBV6-5	TRBJ1-5	once	TRBD1	CASSYGTGNQPQHF	TGTGCCAGCAGTTACGGGACAGGCAATCAGCCCCAGCATTTT